This T cell receptor beta chain was sequenced during a study of control samples from healthy donors and cancer patients. Some clones are missing from TCRdb's copy, which holds only in-frame ones; the method was immunoSEQ multiplex PCR. The sample yields some 170,000 clones, about 94% seen once. The V gene end was trimmed by 6 bases and the J gene end by 0 bases; junction bases not matched to a gene: 13. CDR3 length: 17 amino acids. Germline CDR1 and CDR2: MGHDK and SYGVNS. The clonotype was recovered from a man between 60 and 75 years old with colorectal cancer. The sequencing sample was made of PBMCs. The chain joins TRBV25-1 to TRBJ1-1; TRBD1 agrees at 7 bases. CDR3 in DNA: TGTGCCAGCAGCGGATCCTGGGGACAGCTCATGAACACTGAAGCTTTCTTT. This translates into CASSGSWGQLMNTEAFF.